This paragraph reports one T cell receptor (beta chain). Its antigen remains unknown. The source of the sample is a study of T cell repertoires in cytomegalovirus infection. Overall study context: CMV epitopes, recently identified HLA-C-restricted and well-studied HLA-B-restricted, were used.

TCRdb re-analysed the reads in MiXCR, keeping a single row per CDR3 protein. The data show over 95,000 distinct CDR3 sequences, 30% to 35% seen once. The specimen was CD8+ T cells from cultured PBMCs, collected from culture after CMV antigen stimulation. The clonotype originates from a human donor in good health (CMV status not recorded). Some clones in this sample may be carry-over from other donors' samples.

The CDR3, as DNA: TGTGCCAGCAGCCACGGACAGGGGAGTCAGCCCCAGCATTTT. Protein product: CASSHGQGSQPQHF. V usage is TRBV4-2 and J usage is TRBJ1-5; 9 bases fit TRBD1. With 3 bases clipped from V and 6 bases from J, the junction kept 3 bases outside the gene matches. The CDR3 contains 14 residues. CDR1 and CDR2 (germline): LGHNA, YNFKEQ.